This TCR beta chain was found in a study of blood T cell repertoires in COVID-19. Germline values: CDR1 SGHAT, CDR2 FQNNGV. The CDR3 is 15 residues long. J gave up 2 bases and V 5 bases, and 4 bases lay outside the gene matches. Source study methods: Nucleated cell number was recorded as an estimate derived from reference gene primer amplification. The table came from immunoSEQ multiplex PCR; TCRdb's copy has only in-frame clones and leaves some out. For V, J and clone size, that table is used; D and trimming come from the DNA. The sample comprises 45,000 to 60,000 clones, 65% to 85% of which are singletons, and approximately 2.5% rests with the top ten.

Sequenced material: peripheral blood. The chain has TRBV11-2 and TRBJ1-5; 9 bases match TRBD1. The clonotype was recovered from a middle-aged man with acute or convalescent COVID-19. The CDR3 coding sequence is TGTGCCAGCAGCACAGGGGGCGGGGGCAATCAGCCCCAGCATTTT. Translated, it gives CASSTGGGGNQPQHF.